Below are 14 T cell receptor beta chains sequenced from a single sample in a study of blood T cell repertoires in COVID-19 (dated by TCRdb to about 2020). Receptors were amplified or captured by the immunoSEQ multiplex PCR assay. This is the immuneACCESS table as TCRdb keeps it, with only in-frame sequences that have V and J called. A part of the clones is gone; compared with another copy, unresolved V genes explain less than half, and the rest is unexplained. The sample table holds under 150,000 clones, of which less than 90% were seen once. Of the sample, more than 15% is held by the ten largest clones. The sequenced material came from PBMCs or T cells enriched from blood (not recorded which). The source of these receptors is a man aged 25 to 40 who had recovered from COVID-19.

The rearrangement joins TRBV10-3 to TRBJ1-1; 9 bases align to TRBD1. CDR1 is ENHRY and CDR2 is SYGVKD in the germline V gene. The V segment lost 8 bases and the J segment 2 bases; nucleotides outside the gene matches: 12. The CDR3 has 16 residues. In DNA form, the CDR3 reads TGTGCCATCCAGAAAGAACCGGGACAGGGAAACACTGAAGCTTTCTTT. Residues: CAIQKEPGQGNTEAFF.

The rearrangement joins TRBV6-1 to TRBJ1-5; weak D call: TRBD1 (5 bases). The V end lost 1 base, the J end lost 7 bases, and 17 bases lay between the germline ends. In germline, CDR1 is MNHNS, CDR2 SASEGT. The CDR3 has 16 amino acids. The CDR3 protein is CASSEGVRWGGQPQHF. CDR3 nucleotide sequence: TGTGCCAGCAGTGAAGGGGTCCGCTGGGGGGGGCAGCCCCAGCATTTT.

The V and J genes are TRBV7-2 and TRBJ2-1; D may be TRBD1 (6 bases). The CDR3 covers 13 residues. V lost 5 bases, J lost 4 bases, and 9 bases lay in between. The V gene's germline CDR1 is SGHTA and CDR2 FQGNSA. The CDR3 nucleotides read TGTGCCAGCAGCATCGGACAGTACAATGAGCAGTTCTTC. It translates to CASSIGQYNEQFF.

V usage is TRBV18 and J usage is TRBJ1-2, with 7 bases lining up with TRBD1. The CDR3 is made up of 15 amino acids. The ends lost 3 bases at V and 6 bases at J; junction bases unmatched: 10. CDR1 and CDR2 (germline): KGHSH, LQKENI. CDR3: CASSPTRDRQDGYTF. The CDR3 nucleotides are TGTGCCAGCTCACCTACCCGGGACAGACAGGATGGCTACACCTTC.

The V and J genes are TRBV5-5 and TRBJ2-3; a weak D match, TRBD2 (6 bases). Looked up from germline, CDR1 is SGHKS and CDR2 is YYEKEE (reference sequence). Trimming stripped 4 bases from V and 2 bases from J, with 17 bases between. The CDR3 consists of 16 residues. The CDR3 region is CASSPGTVSPTDTQYF. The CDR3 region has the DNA TGTGCCAGCAGCCCCGGGACTGTTTCTCCCACAGATACGCAGTATTTT. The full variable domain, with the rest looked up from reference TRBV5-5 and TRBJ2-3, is DAGVTQSPTHLIKTRGQQVTLRCSPISGHKSVSWYQQVLGQGPQFIFQYYEKEERGRGNFPDRFSARQFPNYSSELNVNALLLGDSALYLCASSPGTVSPTDTQYFGPGTRLTVL.

CDR3 in amino acids: CASSPQGLGRGSEQFF. The DNA for the CDR3 is TGTGCCAGCTCACCACAGGGTCTAGGGCGCGGGAGTGAGCAGTTCTTC. The chain links TRBV18 to TRBJ2-1; TRBD2 matches 7 bases. The CDR3 length is 16 residues. The junction had 12 bases not matched to a gene; V was cut back by 1 base and J by 9 bases. Germline V gives CDR1 KGHSH, CDR2 LQKENI.

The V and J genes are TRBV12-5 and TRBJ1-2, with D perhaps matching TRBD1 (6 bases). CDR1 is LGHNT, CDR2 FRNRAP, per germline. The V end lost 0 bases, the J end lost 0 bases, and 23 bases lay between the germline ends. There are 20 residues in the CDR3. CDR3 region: CASGLVPKQGALIPNYGYTF. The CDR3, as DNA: TGTGCTAGTGGTTTGGTGCCAAAACAGGGAGCTTTAATACCTAACTATGGCTACACCTTC.

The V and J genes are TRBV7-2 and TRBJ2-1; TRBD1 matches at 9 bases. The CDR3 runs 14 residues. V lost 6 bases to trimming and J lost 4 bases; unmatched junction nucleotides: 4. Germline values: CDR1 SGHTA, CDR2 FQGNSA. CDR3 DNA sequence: TGTGCCAGCAGTCAGGACAGGGGTTACAATGAGCAGTTCTTC. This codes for CASSQDRGYNEQFF. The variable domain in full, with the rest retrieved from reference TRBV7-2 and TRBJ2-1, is GAGVSQSPSNKVTEKGKDVELRCDPISGHTALYWYRQSLGQGLEFLIYFQGNSAPDKSGLPSDRFSAERTGGSVSTLTIQRTQQEDSAVYLCASSQDRGYNEQFFGPGTRLTVL.

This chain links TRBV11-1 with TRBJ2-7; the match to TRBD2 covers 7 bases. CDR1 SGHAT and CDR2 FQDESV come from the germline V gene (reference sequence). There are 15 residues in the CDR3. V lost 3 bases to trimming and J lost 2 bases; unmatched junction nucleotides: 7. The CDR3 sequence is CASSLEGLGAYEQYF. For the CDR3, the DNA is TGTGCCAGCAGCTTGGAAGGACTAGGAGCCTACGAGCAGTACTTC.

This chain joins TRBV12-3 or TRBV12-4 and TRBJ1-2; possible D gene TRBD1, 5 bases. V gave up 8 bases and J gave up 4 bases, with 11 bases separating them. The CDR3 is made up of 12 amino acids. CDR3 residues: CASSRQGYGYTF. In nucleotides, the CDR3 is TGTGCCAGCTCCCGCCAGGGCTATGGCTACACCTTC.

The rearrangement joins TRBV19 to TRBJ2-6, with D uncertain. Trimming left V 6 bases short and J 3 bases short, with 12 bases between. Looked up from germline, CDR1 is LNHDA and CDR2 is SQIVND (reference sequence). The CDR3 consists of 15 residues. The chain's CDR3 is CASSPGWYGANVLTF. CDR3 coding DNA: TGTGCCAGTAGCCCCGGGTGGTATGGGGCCAACGTCCTGACTTTC.

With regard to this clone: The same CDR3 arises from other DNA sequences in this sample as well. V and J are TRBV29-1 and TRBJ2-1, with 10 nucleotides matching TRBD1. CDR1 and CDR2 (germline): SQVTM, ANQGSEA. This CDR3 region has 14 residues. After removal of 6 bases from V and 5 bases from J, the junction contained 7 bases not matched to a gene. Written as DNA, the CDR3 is TGCAGCGTGGACGACAGGGGGCGTAACAATGAGCAGTTCTTC. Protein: CSVDDRGRNNEQFF.

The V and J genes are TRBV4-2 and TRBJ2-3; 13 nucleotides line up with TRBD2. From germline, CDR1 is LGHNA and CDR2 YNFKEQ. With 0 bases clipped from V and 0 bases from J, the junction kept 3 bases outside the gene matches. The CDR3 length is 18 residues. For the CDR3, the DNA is TGTGCCAGCAGCCAAGATGGGACTAGCGGGACTAGCACAGATACGCAGTATTTT. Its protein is CASSQDGTSGTSTDTQYF.

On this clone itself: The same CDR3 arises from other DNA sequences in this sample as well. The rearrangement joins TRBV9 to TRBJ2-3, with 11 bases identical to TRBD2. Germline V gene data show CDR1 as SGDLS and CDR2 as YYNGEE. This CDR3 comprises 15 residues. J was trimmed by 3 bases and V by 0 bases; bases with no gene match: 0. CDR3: CASSVGTSGTDTQYF. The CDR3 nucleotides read TGTGCCAGCAGCGTAGGGACTAGCGGGACAGATACGCAGTATTTT.